This T cell receptor (beta chain) was sequenced for a study of control samples from healthy donors and cancer patients. There are 13 residues in the CDR3. V lost 3 bases to trimming and J lost 8 bases, with 13 bases between them. Per germline, CDR1 MDHEN and CDR2 SYDVKM. Data came from immunoSEQ multiplex PCR; TCRdb stores just in-frame clones and leaves some out. The sample has 390,000 or so clones, approximately 92% seen once; the top ten hold 5% to 7%. The chain uses TRBV28 and TRBJ1-2; a possible D gene is TRBD1 (5 bases). Material: PBMCs. The clonotype originates from a man aged 35 to 55 with head and neck cancer. In DNA form, the CDR3 reads TGTGCCAGCAGTTTCGGGCAGGGCGGGGGCTACACCTTC. It encodes CASSFGQGGGYTF.